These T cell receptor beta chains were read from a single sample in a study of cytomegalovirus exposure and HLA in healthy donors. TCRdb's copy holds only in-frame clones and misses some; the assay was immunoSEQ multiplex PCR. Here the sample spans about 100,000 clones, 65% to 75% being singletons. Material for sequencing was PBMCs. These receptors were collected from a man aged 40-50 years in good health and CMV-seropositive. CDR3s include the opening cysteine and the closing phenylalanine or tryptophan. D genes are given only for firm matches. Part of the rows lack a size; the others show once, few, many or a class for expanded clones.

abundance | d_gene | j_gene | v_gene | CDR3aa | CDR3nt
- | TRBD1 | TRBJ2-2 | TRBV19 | CASSMADRTGELFF | TGTGCCAGTAGTATGGCGGACAGGACCGGGGAGCTGTTTTTT
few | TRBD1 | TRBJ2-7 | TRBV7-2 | CASSAGTVSYEQYF | TGTGCCAGCAGCGCCGGGACAGTATCCTACGAGCAGTACTTC
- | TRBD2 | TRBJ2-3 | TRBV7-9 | CSSSSRTSGNTDTQYF | TGTTCCAGCAGCTCAAGGACTAGCGGGAACACAGATACGCAGTATTTT
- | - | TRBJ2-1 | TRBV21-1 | CASSKLLGTSGYNEQFF | TGTGCCAGCAGCAAACTTCTGGGGACTAGCGGGTACAATGAGCAGTTCTTC
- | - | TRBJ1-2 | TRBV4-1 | CASSQEMAGGYTF | TGCGCCAGCAGCCAAGAGATGGCCGGGGGCTACACCTTC
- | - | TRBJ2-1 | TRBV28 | CASTSRPGHNEQFF | TGTGCCAGCACCTCGAGGCCAGGGCACAATGAGCAGTTCTTC
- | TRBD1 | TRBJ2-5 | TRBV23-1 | CASSHQGQQETQYF | TGCGCCAGCAGTCATCAGGGACAGCAAGAGACCCAGTACTTC
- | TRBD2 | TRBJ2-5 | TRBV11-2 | CASSLGAAGGRETQYF | TGTGCCAGCAGCTTAGGGGCGGCGGGAGGGCGGGAGACCCAGTACTTC
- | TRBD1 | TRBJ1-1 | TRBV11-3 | CASSLHRGSTEAFF | TGTGCCAGCAGCTTACACAGGGGGAGCACTGAAGCTTTCTTT
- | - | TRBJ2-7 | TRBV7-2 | CASSITRDSYEQYF | TGTGCCAGCAGCATAACCAGGGACTCCTACGAGCAGTACTTC
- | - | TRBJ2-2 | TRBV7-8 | CASRKGSGELFF | TGTGCCAGCAGGAAGGGGTCCGGGGAGCTGTTTTTT
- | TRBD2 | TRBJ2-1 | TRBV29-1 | CSVDLAGNVNEQFF | TGCAGCGTTGACCTAGCGGGAAACGTCAATGAGCAGTTCTTC
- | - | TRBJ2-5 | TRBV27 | CASSFSRQETQYF | TGTGCCAGCAGTTTCTCCCGGCAAGAGACCCAGTACTTC
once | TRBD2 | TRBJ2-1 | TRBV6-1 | CASNRGRTYNEQFF | TGTGCCAGCAATCGCGGGAGAACATACAATGAGCAGTTCTTC
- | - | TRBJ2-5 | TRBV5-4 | CASSLTGRGSQETQYF | TGTGCCAGCAGCTTGACAGGACGCGGTAGCCAAGAGACCCAGTACTTC
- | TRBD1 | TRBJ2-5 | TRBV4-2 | CASSHGRQGEETQYF | TGTGCCAGCAGCCACGGACGGCAGGGGGAAGAGACCCAGTACTTC
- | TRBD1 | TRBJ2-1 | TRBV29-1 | CSVEGVTGSHGYNEQFF | TGCAGCGTTGAGGGGGTGACAGGGAGCCACGGGTATAATGAGCAGTTCTTC
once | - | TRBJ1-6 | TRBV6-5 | CASSLQGYNSPLHF | TGTGCCAGCAGTCTTCAGGGTTACAATTCACCCCTCCACTTT
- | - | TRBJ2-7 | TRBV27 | CASSYEQYF | TGTGCCTCTTCCTACGAGCAGTACTTC
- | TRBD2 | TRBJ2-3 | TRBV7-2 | CASSLTRTSGRIADTQYF | TGTGCCAGCAGCTTAACCCGGACTAGCGGGAGGATCGCAGATACGCAGTATTTT
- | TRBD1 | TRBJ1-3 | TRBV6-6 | CASSSTGLAGNTIYF | TGTGCCAGCAGTTCGACAGGGCTGGCTGGAAACACCATATATTTT
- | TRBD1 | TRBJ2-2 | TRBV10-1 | CASRPGQTTGELFF | TGCGCCAGCAGACCGGGACAGACCACCGGGGAGCTGTTTTTT
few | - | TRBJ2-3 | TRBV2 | CASSGLVVAYTQYF | TGTGCCAGCAGTGGTCTAGTGGTCGCGTATACGCAGTATTTT
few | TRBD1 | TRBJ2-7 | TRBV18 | CASSKGQDKSYEQYF | TGTGCCAGCTCAAAAGGACAGGACAAGTCCTACGAGCAGTACTTC
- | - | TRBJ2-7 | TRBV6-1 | CASRPTGAYEQYF | TGTGCCAGCAGGCCCACAGGCGCCTACGAGCAGTACTTC
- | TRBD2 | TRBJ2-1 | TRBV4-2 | CASSHEAFGTSGFNEQFF | TGTGCCAGCAGCCATGAGGCCTTCGGGACTAGCGGATTCAATGAGCAGTTCTTC
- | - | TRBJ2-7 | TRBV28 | CASKEGLEQYF | TGTGCCAGCAAGGAGGGGCTCGAGCAGTACTTC
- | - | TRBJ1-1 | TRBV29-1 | CSVLGRGNTEAFF | TGCAGCGTTCTCGGACGGGGAAACACTGAAGCTTTCTTT
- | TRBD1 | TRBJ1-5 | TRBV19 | CASSLGQGNQPQNF | TGTGCCAGTAGTCTAGGACAGGGCAATCAGCCCCAGAATTTT
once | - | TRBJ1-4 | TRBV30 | CAWDSYLNEKLFF | TGTGCCTGGGACAGCTACCTTAATGAAAAACTGTTTTTT
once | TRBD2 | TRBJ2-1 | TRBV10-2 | CATSGGGRNEQFF | TGCGCCACCTCCGGGGGAGGGCGGAATGAGCAGTTCTTC
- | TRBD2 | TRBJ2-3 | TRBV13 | CASSLLAGGPETDTQYF | TGTGCCAGCAGCTTACTAGCGGGAGGGCCGGAAACAGATACGCAGTATTTT
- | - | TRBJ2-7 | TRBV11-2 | CASSPGGSGLYEQYF | TGTGCCAGCAGCCCCGGCGGTAGCGGACTCTACGAGCAGTACTTC
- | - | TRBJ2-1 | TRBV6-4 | CASSDSGLLASGDEQFF | TGTGCCAGCAGTGACTCGGGGCTGTTAGCTTCTGGCGATGAGCAGTTCTTC
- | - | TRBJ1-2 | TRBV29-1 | CSVDGSGYTF | TGCAGCGTTGACGGGAGTGGCTACACCTTC
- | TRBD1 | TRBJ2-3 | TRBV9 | CASSVGGTGASDTQYF | TGTGCCAGCAGCGTCGGGGGGACAGGGGCATCAGATACGCAGTATTTT
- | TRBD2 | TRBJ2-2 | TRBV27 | CASSLRLAGGPGELFF | TGTGCCAGCAGTCTACGACTAGCGGGAGGGCCCGGGGAGCTGTTTTTT
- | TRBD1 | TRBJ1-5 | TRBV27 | CASSSRDRGGWPQHF | TGTGCCAGCAGTTCCCGGGACAGAGGGGGGTGGCCCCAGCATTTT
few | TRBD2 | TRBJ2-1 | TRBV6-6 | CASSLTSGSMNEQFF | TGTGCCAGCAGCCTGACTAGCGGGAGCATGAATGAGCAGTTCTTC
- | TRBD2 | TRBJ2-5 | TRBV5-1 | CASSQGLAGESETQYF | TGCGCCAGCAGCCAGGGACTAGCGGGAGAATCGGAGACCCAGTACTTC
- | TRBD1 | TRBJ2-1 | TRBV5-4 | CASRSGQGVYNEQFF | TGTGCCAGCAGGTCCGGACAGGGGGTATACAATGAGCAGTTCTTC
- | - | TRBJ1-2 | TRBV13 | CASSLGGGGRGYTF | TGTGCCAGCAGCTTAGGAGGGGGGGGTCGTGGCTACACCTTC